This is a list of T cell receptor beta chains from one sample in a study of regulatory T cells in long-lasting Graves disease. TCRdb passed the multiplex PCR reads through MiXCR, listing each CDR3 protein once. The sample records under 700,000 distinct CDR3 sequences, 15% to 20% being singletons. The sample was also reused in another study, on T cells in Graves' hyperthyroidism and ophthalmopathy.

Sequencing was performed on peripheral blood mononuclear cells (PBMCs), taken at new diagnosis, from a patient treated with antithyroid drugs. The receptors come from a middle-aged woman with Graves disease. Each CDR3 is given with its conserved first and last residue. D genes are given only for firm matches. Clone sizes are given selectively: once, few, many, or a class where the clone is expanded.

d_gene	v_gene	j_gene	abundance	CDR3aa	CDR3nt
NA	TRBV5-1	TRBJ1-5	many	CASSLGGGQPQHF	TGTGCCAGCAGCTTGGGGGGTGGGCAGCCCCAGCATTTT
TRBD1	TRBV24-1	TRBJ1-1	few	CATSDSTGINTEAFF	TGTGCCACCAGTGATTCGACAGGGATTAACACTGAAGCTTTCTTT
TRBD1	TRBV5-1	TRBJ2-3	many	CASSYGQGTDTQYF	TGCGCCAGCAGCTACGGACAGGGAACAGATACGCAGTATTTT
NA	TRBV6-1	TRBJ1-1	many	CASSPNFGLGPGGWYTEAFF	TGTGCCAGCAGTCCCAACTTCGGGTTAGGACCGGGAGGATGGTACACTGAAGCTTTCTTT
TRBD2	TRBV28	TRBJ2-5	NA	CASSSYSGGAPETQYF	TGTGCCAGCAGTTCCTATAGCGGGGGGGCCCCGGAGACCCAGTACTTC
NA	TRBV28	TRBJ2-5	many	CASSPRADGYRETQYF	TGTGCCAGCAGTCCCAGGGCGGACGGATATCGGGAGACCCAGTACTTC
NA	TRBV6-1	TRBJ2-3	few	CASSVWEGTGAEGADTQYF	TGTGCCAGCAGTGTGTGGGAAGGGACGGGGGCCGAGGGGGCAGATACGCAGTATTTT
NA	TRBV28	TRBJ1-4	many	CASSFPTRTPTNEKLFF	TGTGCCAGCAGTTTCCCCACTCGGACCCCCACTAATGAAAAACTGTTTTTT
NA	TRBV6-2/TRBV6-3	TRBJ1-3	NA	CASSYSSPGNTIYF	TGTGCCAGCAGTTACTCGTCACCCGGAAACACCATATATTTT
NA	TRBV28	TRBJ1-2	NA	CASGHSPGGYTF	TGTGCCAGCGGCCATTCCCCGGGTGGCTACACCTTC
NA	TRBV30	TRBJ1-5	many	CAWNPGGEGQPQHF	TGTGCCTGGAACCCGGGGGGCGAGGGGCAGCCCCAGCATTTT
TRBD1	TRBV5-1	TRBJ1-1	many	CASSSQGATPTEAFF	TGCGCCAGCAGCTCCCAGGGGGCGACGCCCACTGAAGCTTTCTTT
NA	TRBV19	TRBJ1-1	NA	CASNRDKVMNTEAFF	TGTGCCAGCAACCGGGACAAAGTGATGAACACTGAAGCTTTCTTT
TRBD1	TRBV19	TRBJ1-6	NA	CASSLLRDSSYNSPLHF	TGTGCCAGTAGTCTCCTTCGGGACAGCTCCTATAATTCACCCCTCCACTTT